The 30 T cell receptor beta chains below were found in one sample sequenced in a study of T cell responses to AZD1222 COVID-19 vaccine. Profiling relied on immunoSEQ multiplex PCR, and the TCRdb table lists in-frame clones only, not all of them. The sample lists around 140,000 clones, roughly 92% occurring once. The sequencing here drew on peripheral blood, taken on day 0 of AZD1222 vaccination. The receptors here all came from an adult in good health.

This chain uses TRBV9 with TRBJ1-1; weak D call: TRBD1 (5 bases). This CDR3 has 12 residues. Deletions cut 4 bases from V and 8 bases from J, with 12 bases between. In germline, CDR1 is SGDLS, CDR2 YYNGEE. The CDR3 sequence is CASSQDEGEAFF. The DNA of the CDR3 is TGTGCCAGCAGCCAAGACGAGGGGGAAGCTTTCTTT.

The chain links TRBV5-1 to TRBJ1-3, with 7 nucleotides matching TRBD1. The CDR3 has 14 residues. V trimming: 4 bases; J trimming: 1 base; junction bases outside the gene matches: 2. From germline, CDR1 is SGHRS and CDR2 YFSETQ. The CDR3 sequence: CASSATGSGNTIYF. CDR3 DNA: TGCGCCAGCAGCGCGACAGGGTCTGGAAACACCATATATTTT.

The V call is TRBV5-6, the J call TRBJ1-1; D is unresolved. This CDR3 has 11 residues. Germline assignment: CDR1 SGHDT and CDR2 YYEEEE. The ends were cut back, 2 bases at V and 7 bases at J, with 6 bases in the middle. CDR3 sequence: CASSLTDEAFF. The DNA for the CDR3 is TGTGCCAGCAGCTTAACGGATGAAGCTTTCTTT.

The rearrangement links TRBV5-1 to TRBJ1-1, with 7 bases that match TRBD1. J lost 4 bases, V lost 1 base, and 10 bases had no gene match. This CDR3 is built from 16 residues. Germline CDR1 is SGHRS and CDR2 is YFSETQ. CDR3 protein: CASSLRQGKEGTEAFF. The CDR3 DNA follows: TGCGCCAGCAGCTTGCGACAGGGCAAGGAGGGCACTGAAGCTTTCTTT.

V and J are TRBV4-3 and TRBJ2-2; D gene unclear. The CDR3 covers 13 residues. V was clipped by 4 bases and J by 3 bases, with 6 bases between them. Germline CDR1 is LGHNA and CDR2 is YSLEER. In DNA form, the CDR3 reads TGCGCCAGCAGCCCACAGTACACCGGGGAGCTGTTTTTT. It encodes CASSPQYTGELFF.

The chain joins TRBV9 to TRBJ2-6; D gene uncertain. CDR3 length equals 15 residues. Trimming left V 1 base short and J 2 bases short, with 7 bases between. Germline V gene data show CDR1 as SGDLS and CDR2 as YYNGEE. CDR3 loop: CASSVPPAGANVLTF. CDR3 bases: TGTGCCAGCAGCGTACCTCCCGCTGGGGCCAACGTCCTGACTTTC.

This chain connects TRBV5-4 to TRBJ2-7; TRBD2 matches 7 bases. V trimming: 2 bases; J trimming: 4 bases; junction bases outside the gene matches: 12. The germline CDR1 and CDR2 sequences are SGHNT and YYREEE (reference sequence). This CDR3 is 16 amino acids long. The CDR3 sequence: CASSFESGGPRYEQYF. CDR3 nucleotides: TGTGCCAGCAGCTTCGAATCGGGGGGACCGAGATACGAGCAGTACTTC.

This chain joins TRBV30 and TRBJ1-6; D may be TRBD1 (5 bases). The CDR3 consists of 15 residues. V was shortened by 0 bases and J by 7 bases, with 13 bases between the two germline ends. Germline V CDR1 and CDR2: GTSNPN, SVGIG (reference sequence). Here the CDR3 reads CAWSVLDRSNSPLHF. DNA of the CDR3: TGTGCCTGGAGTGTACTTGACAGATCCAATTCACCCCTCCACTTT.

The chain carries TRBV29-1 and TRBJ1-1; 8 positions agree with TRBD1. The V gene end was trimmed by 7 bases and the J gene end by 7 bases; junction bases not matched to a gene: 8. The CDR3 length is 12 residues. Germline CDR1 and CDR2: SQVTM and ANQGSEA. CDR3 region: CSASDRDLEAFF. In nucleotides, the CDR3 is TGCAGCGCCTCGGACAGGGATCTTGAAGCTTTCTTT.

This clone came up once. The CDR3 region has the DNA TGTGCCAGCACAGGGGCTACGAACACTGAAGCTTTCTTT. Translation: CASTGATNTEAFF. The chain uses TRBV2 and TRBJ1-1; TRBD1 is a possible D gene (6 bases). This CDR3 is 13 amino acids long. Germline assignment: CDR1 SNHLY and CDR2 FYNNEI. Deletions cut 7 bases from V and 1 base from J, with 10 bases between. Full variable domain (missing parts from reference TRBV2 and TRBJ1-1): EPEVTQTPSHQVTQMGQEVILRCVPISNHLYFYWYRQILGQKVEFLVSFYNNEISEKSEIFDDQFSVERPDGSNFTLKIRSTKLEDSAMYFCASTGATNTEAFFGQGTRLTVV.

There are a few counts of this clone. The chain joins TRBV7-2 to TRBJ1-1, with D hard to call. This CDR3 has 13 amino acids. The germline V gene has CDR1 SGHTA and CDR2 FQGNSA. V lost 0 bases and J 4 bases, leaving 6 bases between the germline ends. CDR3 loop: CASSLAHSTEAFF. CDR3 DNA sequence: TGTGCCAGCAGCTTAGCCCATAGCACTGAAGCTTTCTTT.

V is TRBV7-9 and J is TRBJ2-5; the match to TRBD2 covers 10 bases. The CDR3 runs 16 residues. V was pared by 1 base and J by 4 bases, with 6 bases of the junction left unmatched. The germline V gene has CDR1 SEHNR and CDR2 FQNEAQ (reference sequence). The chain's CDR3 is CASSLGSGGAPETQYF. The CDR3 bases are TGTGCCAGCAGCTTAGGAAGCGGGGGGGCCCCAGAGACCCAGTACTTC.

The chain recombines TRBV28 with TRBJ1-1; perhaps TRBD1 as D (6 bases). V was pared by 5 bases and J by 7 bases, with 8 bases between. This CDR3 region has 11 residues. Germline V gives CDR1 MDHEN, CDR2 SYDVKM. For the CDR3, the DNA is TGTGCCAGCAGTGAAGGGGGTGAAGCTTTCTTT. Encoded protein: CASSEGGEAFF.

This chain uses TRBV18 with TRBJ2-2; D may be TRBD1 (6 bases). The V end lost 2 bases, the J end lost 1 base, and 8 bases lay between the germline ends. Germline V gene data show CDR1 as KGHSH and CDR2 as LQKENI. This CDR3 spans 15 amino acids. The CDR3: CASSPRTENTGELFF. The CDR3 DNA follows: TGTGCCAGCTCACCAAGGACAGAGAACACCGGGGAGCTGTTTTTT.

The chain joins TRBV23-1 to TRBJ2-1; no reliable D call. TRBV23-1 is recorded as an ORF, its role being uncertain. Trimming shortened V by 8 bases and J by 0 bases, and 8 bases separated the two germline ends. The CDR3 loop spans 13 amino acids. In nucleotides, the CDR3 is TGCGCCAGCGGCTCAGGCTCCTACAATGAGCAGTTCTTC. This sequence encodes CASGSGSYNEQFF.

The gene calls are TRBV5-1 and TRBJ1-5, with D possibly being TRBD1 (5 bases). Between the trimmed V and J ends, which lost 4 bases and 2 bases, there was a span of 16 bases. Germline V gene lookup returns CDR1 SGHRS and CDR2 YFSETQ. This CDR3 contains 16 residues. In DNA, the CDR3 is TGCGCCAGCAGCACGGGGGACTTGGGGGGCAATCAGCCCCAGCATTTT. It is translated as CASSTGDLGGNQPQHF.

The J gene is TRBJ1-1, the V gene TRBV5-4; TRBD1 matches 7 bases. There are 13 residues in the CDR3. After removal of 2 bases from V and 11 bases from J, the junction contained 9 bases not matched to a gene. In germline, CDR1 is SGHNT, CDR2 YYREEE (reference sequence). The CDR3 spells CASSFGGQAAAFF. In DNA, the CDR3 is TGTGCCAGCAGCTTCGGAGGACAGGCGGCCGCTTTCTTT.

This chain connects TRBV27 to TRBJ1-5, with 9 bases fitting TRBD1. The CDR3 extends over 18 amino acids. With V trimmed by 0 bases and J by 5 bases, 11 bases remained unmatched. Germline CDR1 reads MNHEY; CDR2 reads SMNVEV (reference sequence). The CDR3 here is CASSLSGQGRVAHQPQHF. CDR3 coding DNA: TGTGCCAGCAGTTTATCGGGACAGGGTAGAGTGGCGCATCAGCCCCAGCATTTT.

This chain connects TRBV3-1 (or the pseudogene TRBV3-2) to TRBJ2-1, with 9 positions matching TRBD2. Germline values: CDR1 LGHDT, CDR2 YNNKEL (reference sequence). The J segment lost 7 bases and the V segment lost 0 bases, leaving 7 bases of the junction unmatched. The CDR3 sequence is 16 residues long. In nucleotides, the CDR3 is TGTGCCAGCAGCCAAGAACTAGCGGGCCGTGGAAATGAGCAGTTCTTC. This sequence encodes CASSQELAGRGNEQFF.

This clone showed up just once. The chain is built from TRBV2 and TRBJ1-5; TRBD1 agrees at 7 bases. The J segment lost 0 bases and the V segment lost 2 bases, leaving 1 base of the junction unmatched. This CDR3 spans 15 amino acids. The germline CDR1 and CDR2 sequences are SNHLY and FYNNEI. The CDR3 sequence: CASSETGDSNQPQHF. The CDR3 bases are TGTGCCAGCAGTGAAACAGGGGATAGCAATCAGCCCCAGCATTTT.

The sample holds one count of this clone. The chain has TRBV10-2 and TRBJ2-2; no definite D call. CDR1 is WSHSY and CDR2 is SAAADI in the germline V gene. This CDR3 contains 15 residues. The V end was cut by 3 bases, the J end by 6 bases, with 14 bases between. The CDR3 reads CASSDSIVPAGELFF. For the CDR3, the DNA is TGCGCCAGCAGTGATTCCATCGTCCCCGCCGGGGAGCTGTTTTTT.

The CDR3 is CSVQRGSGGFEAFF. CDR3 DNA: TGCAGCGTCCAAAGGGGCAGTGGGGGGTTTGAAGCTTTCTTT. The chain combines TRBV29-1 with TRBJ1-1; D possibly corresponds to TRBD1 (5 bases). Germline CDR1 and CDR2: SQVTM and ANQGSEA. The CDR3 has 14 amino acids. V was clipped by 6 bases and J by 7 bases, with 21 bases between them. Full variable domain (remainder filled in from reference TRBV29-1 and TRBJ1-1): SAVISQKPSRDICQRGTSLTIQCQVDSQVTMMFWYRQQPGQSLTLIATANQGSEATYESGFVIDKFPISRPNLTFSTLTVSNMSPEDSSIYLCSVQRGSGGFEAFFGQGTRLTVV.

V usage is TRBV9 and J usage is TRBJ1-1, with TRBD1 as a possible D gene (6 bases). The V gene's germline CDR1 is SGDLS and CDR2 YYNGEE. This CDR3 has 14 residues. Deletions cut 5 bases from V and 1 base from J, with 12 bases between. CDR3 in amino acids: CASSDTDRNTEAFF. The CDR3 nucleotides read TGTGCCAGCAGTGACACGGACAGGAACACTGAAGCTTTCTTT.

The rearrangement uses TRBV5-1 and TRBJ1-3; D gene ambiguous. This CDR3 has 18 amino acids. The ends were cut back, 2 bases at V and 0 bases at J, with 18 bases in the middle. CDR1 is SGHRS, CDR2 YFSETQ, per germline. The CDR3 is CASSFFTIVGNSGNTIYF. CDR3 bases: TGCGCCAGCAGCTTTTTTACTATTGTGGGAAACTCTGGAAACACCATATATTTT. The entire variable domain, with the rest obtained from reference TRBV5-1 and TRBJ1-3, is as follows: KAGVTQTPRYLIKTRGQQVTLSCSPISGHRSVSWYQQTPGQGLQFLFEYFSETQRNKGNFPGRFSGRQFSNSRSEMNVSTLELGDSALYLCASSFFTIVGNSGNTIYFGEGSWLTVV.

The CDR3 bases are TGCGCCAGCAGCTTAGGACAGGGCGGCTACAACACTGAAGCTTTCTTT. It codes for CASSLGQGGYNTEAFF. This chain connects TRBV5-1 to TRBJ1-1; 8 positions agree with TRBD1. The CDR3 has 16 amino acids. The V and J ends lost 2 bases and 2 bases, in that order; junction bases with no gene match: 8. Germline values: CDR1 SGHRS, CDR2 YFSETQ.

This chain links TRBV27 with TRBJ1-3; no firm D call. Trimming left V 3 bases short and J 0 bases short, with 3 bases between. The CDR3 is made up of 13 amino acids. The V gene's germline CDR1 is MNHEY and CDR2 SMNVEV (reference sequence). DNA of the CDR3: TGTGCCAGCAGTTTCAGCTCTGGAAACACCATATATTTT. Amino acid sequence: CASSFSSGNTIYF.

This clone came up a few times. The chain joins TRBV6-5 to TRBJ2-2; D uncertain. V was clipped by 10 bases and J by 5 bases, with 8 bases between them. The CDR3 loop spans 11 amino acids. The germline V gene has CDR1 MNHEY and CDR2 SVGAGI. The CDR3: CATRPTGELFF. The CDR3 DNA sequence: TGTGCCACCCGTCCGACCGGGGAGCTGTTTTTT.

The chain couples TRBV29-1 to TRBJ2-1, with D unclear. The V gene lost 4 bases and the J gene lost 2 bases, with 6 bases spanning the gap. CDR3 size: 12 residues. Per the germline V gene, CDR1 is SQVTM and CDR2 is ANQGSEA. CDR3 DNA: TGCAGCGTTGTTGGCCCCTACAATGAGCAGTTCTTC. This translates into CSVVGPYNEQFF.

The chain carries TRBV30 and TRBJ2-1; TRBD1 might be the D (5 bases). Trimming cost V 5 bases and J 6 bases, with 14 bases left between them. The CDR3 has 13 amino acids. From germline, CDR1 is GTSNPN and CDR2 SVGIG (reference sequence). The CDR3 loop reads CAWEKGIGNEQFF. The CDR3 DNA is TGTGCCTGGGAGAAGGGGATCGGCAATGAGCAGTTCTTC. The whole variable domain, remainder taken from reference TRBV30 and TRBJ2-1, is SQTIHQWPATLVQPVGSPLSLECTVEGTSNPNLYWYRQAAGRGLQLLFYSVGIGQISSEVPQNLSASRPQDRQFILSSKKLLLSDSGFYLCAWEKGIGNEQFFGPGTRLTVL.

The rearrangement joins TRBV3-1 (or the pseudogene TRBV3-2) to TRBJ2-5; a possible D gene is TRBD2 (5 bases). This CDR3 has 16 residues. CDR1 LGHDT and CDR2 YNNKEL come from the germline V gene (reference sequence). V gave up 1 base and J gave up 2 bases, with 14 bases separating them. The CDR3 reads CASSQGSGGPQETQYF. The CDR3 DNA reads TGTGCCAGCAGCCAAGGAAGCGGTGGGCCTCAAGAGACCCAGTACTTC.